A selection of T cell receptor beta chains follows, all from one sample in a study of blood T cell repertoires in COVID-19. The table came from immunoSEQ multiplex PCR; TCRdb's copy has only in-frame clones and leaves some out. The profile shows tens of thousands of clones, around 80% of them singletons. Material for sequencing was peripheral blood. The receptors come from a man in his 60s with acute or convalescent COVID-19. Both conserved end residues are part of each CDR3. The D gene is left open where the match is weak. Clone size is shown for a subset of rows, as once, few, many or a class of expanded clone.

cdr3_aa,cdr3_nt,clone_size,v_call,j_call,d_call
CASSLLRGANEKLFF,TGCGCCAGCAGCCTTCTTCGGGGGGCTAATGAAAAACTGTTTTTT,few,TRBV4-1,TRBJ1-4,NA
CASSLDRQSTDTQYF,TGTGCCAGCAGCTTAGATCGCCAGAGCACAGATACGCAGTATTTT,NA,TRBV7-2,TRBJ2-3,NA
CASSSKGALNSPLHF,TGTGCCAGCAGTTCTAAGGGGGCATTGAATTCACCCCTCCACTTT,NA,TRBV5-4,TRBJ1-6,TRBD1
CASSPRATGDRNTIYF,TGCGCCAGCAGCCCGCGGGCCACAGGGGACCGGAACACCATATATTTT,NA,TRBV5-1,TRBJ1-3,TRBD1
CASSWTGPSGNEKLFF,TGTGCCAGCAGTTGGACAGGCCCTTCGGGTAATGAAAAACTGTTTTTT,once,TRBV28,TRBJ1-4,TRBD1
CSVGKGAGYGYTF,TGCAGCGTTGGCAAGGGGGCAGGGTATGGCTACACCTTC,NA,TRBV29-1,TRBJ1-2,TRBD1
CASSPVAGGGQNEQFF,TGCGCCAGCAGCCCGGTCGCGGGCGGGGGCCAGAATGAGCAGTTCTTC,NA,TRBV5-1,TRBJ2-1,NA
CASSITGTGGARATTEAFF,TGTGCCAGCAGCATAACCGGGACAGGGGGCGCCCGGGCGACCACTGAAGCTTTCTTT,NA,TRBV7-6,TRBJ1-1,TRBD1
CASSQDSWTYNEQFF,TGTGCCAGCAGCCAAGATTCTTGGACTTACAATGAGCAGTTCTTC,NA,TRBV14,TRBJ2-1,NA
CASSADRAQPQHF,TGTGCCAGCAGTGCAGACAGGGCTCAGCCCCAGCATTTT,NA,TRBV2,TRBJ1-5,TRBD1
CASVEGQRIGYTF,TGTGCCAGCGTTGAGGGACAAAGGATAGGCTACACCTTC,NA,TRBV13,TRBJ1-2,NA
CASSLGLAGGYTDTQYF,TGTGCCAGCAGCTTAGGACTAGCGGGGGGCTACACAGATACGCAGTATTTT,NA,TRBV7-2,TRBJ2-3,TRBD2
CASSPSGVLQETQYF,TGTGCCAGCAGTCCTAGCGGGGTTCTCCAAGAGACCCAGTACTTC,NA,TRBV28,TRBJ2-5,TRBD2
CASSLGTVNEQFF,TGTGCCAGCAGCTTGGGGACAGTTAATGAGCAGTTCTTC,once,TRBV5-5,TRBJ2-1,NA
CPHQRGVYNEQFF,TGTCCCCACCAGCGGGGTGTCTACAATGAGCAGTTCTTC,NA,TRBV6-7,TRBJ2-1,TRBD2
CAISEAPGGGGSNQPQHF,TGTGCCATCAGTGAGGCCCCAGGGGGTGGAGGTAGCAATCAGCCCCAGCATTTT,NA,TRBV10-3,TRBJ1-5,TRBD1
CASSLEGRFYEQYF,TGTGCCAGCAGTTTGGAGGGCCGATTTTACGAGCAGTACTTC,NA,TRBV27,TRBJ2-7,NA
CASSPSGSYEQYF,TGTGCCAGCAGCCCGAGCGGGAGCTACGAGCAGTACTTC,NA,TRBV3-1/TRBV3-2,TRBJ2-7,TRBD2
CASSQAGQIGQPQHF,TGTGCCAGCAGCCAAGCAGGACAGATCGGTCAGCCCCAGCATTTT,NA,TRBV3-1/TRBV3-2,TRBJ1-5,NA
CSVSGRTDTDTQYF,TGCAGCGTCAGCGGGCGGACCGACACAGATACGCAGTATTTT,once,TRBV29-1,TRBJ2-3,NA